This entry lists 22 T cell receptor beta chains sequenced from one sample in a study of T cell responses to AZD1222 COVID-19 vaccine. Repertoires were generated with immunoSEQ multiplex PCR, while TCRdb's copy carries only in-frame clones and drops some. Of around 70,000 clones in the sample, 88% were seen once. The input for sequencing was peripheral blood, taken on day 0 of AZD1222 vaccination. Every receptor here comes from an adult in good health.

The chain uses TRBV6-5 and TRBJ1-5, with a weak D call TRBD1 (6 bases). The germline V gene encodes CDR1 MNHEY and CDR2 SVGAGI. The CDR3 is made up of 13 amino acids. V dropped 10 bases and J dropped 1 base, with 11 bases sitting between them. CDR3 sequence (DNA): TGTGCCACCAGGGGCATGAGCAATCAGCCCCAGCATTTT. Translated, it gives CATRGMSNQPQHF.

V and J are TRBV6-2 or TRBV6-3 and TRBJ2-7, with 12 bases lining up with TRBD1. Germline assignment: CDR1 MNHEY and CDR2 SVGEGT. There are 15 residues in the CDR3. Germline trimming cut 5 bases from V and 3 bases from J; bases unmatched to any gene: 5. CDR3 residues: CASSDGTGGGYEQYF. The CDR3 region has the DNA TGTGCCAGCAGTGACGGGACAGGGGGCGGCTACGAGCAGTACTTC.

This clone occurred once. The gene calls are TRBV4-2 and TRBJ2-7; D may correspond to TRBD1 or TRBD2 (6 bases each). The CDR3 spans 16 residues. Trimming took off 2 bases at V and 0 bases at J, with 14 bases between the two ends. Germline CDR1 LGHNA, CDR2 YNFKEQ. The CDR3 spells CASSQWGAGPSYEQYF. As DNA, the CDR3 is TGTGCCAGCAGCCAATGGGGGGCGGGGCCCTCCTACGAGCAGTACTTC.

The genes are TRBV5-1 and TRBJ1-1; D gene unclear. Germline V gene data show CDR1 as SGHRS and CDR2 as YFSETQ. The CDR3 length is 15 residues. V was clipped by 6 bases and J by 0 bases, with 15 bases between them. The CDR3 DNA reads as TGCGCCAGCAACCTCGCCGTGGGCCTGAACACTGAAGCTTTCTTT. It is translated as CASNLAVGLNTEAFF.

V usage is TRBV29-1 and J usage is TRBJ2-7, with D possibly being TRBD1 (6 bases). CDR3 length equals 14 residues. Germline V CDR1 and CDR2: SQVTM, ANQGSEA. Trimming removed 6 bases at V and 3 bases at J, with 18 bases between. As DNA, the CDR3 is TGCAGCGTCAACTACCGGGACAAAAACTACGAGCAGTACTTC. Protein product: CSVNYRDKNYEQYF.

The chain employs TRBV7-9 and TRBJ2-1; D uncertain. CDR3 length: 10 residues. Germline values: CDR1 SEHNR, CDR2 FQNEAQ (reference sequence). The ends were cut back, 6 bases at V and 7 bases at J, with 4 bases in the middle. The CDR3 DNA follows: TGTGCCAGCAGGGGGAATGAGCAGTTCTTC. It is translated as CASRGNEQFF.

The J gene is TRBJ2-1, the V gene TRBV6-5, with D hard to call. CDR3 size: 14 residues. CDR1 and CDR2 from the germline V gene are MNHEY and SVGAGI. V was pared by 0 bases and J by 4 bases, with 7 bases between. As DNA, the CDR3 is TGTGCCAGCAGTTACTCTACCTATTACAATGAGCAGTTCTTC. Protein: CASSYSTYYNEQFF.

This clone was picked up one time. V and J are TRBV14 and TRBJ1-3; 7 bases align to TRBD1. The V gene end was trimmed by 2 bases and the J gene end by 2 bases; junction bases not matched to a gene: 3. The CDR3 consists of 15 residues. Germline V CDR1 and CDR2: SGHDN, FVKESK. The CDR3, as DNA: TGTGCCAGCAGCCAAACCGGGACAGCTGGAAACACCATATATTTT. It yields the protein CASSQTGTAGNTIYF.

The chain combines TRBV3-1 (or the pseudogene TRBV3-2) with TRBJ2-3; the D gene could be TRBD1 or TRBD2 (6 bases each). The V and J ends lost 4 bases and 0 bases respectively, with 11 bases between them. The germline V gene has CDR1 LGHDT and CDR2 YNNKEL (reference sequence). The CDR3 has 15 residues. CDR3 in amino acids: CASSLTGASTDTQYF. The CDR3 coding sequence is TGTGCCAGCAGCCTAACGGGGGCTAGCACAGATACGCAGTATTTT.

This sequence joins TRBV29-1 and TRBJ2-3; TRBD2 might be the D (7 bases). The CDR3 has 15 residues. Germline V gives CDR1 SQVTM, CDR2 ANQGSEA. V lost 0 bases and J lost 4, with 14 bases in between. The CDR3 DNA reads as TGCAGCGTTGAAGATAGGGGGAGGGCCCCAGATACGCAGTATTTT. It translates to CSVEDRGRAPDTQYF.

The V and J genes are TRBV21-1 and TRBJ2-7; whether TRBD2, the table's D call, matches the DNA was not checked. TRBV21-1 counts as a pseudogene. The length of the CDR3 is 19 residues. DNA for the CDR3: TGTGCCAGCAGCAAAGCGATGGGACTAGCGGGAGGGAGCTCCTACGAGCAGTACTTC. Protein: CASSKAMGLAGGSSYEQYF.

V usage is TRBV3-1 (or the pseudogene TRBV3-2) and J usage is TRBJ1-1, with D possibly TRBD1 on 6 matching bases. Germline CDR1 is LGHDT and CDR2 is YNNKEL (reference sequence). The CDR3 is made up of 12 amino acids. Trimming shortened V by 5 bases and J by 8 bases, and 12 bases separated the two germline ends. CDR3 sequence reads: CASSWARGEAFF. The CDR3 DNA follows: TGTGCCAGCAGCTGGGCTAGGGGGGAAGCTTTCTTT.

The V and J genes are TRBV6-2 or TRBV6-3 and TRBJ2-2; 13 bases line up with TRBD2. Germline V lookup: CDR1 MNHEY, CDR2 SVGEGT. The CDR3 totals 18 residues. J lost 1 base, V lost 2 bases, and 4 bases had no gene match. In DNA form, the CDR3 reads TGTGCCAGCAGTTACACTAGCGGGAGGGCCCGGAACACCGGGGAGCTGTTTTTT. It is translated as CASSYTSGRARNTGELFF.

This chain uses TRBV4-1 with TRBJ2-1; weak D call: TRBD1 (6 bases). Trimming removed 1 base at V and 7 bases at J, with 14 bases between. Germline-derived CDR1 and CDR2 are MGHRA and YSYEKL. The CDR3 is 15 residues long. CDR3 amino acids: CASSQAGRGGNEQFF. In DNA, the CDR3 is TGCGCCAGCAGCCAAGCGGGCAGGGGTGGGAATGAGCAGTTCTTC.

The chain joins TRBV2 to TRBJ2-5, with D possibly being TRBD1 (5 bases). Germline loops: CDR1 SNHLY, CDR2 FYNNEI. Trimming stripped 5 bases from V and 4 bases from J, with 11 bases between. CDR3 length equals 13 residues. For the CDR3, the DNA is TGTGCCAGCAGTCGACAGACCTTAGAGACCCAGTACTTC. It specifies CASSRQTLETQYF.

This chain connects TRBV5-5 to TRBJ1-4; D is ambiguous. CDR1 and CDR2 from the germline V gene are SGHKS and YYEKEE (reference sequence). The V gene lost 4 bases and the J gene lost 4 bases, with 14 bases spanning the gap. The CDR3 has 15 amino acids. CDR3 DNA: TGTGCCAGCAGCCCCCACGTGGCTCTTAATGAAAAACTGTTTTTT. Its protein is CASSPHVALNEKLFF.

CDR3 residues: CASSQVQGSSGYTF. For the CDR3, the DNA is TGTGCCAGCAGCCAAGTCCAGGGAAGCTCTGGCTACACCTTC. The genes are TRBV3-1 (or the pseudogene TRBV3-2) and TRBJ1-2; TRBD1 might be the D (5 bases). V lost 1 base and J lost 7, with 13 bases in between. The CDR3 is 14 amino acids. The germline V gene encodes CDR1 LGHDT and CDR2 YNNKEL (reference sequence).

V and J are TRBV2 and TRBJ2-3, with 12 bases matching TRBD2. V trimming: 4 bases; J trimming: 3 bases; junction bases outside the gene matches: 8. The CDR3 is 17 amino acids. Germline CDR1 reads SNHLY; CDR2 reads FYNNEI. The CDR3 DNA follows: TGTGCCAGCAGTGGGGGTTTAGGACTAGCGGGAACAGATACGCAGTATTTT. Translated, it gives CASSGGLGLAGTDTQYF.

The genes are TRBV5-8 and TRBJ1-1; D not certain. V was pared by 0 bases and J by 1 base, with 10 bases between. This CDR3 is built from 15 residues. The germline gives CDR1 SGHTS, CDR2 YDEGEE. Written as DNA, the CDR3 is TGTGCCAGCAGCTTGGGGAATCGAAGGAACACTGAAGCTTTCTTT. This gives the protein CASSLGNRRNTEAFF.

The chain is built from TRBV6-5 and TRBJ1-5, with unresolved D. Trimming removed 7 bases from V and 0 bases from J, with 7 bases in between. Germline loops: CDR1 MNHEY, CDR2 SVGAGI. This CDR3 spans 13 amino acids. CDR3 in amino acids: CASKLSSNQPQHF. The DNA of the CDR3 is TGTGCCAGCAAACTAAGTAGCAATCAGCCCCAGCATTTT.

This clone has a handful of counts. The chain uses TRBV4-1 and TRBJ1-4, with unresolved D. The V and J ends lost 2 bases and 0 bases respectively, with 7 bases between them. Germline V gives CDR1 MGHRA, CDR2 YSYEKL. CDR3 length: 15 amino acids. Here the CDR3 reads CASSQFPATNEKLFF. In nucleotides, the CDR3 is TGCGCCAGCAGCCAATTTCCAGCAACTAATGAAAAACTGTTTTTT.

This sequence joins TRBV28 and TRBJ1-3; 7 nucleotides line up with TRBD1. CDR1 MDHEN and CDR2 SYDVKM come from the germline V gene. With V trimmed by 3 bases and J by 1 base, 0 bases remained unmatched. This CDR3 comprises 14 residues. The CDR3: CASSLGQSGNTIYF. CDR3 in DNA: TGTGCCAGCAGTTTGGGACAGTCTGGAAACACCATATATTTT. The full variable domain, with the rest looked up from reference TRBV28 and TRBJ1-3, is DVKVTQSSRYLVKRTGEKVFLECVQDMDHENMFWYRQDPGLGLRLIYFSYDVKMKEKGDIPEGYSVSREKKERFSLILESASTNQTSMYLCASSLGQSGNTIYFGEGSWLTVV.